Below are 7 T cell receptor beta chains sequenced from a single sample in a study of CD8+ T cells in alopecia areata. Pooled cells of cutaneous lymph node origin were sorted on CD4, CD8alpha, NKG2D, NKG2ACE and other markers. Sequencing templates came from extracted RNA that was reverse transcribed into cDNA. The table came from immunoSEQ multiplex PCR; TCRdb's copy has only in-frame clones and leaves some out. The sample presents 290,000 or so clones, none singletons. Input material: CD4+ T cells sorted from a lymph node. Receptors originate from a C3H/HeJ mouse with alopecia areata. The MHC haplotype recorded for the strain is H2-k.

In its sample, this clone was seen a few times. The gene names here belong to mouse. From the germline J gene comes the end of the CDR3, since the read stops 4 residues before it. The chain employs TRBV1 and TRBJ2-7; the match to TRBD1 covers 10 bases. The CDR3 spans 14 residues. CDR1 and CDR2 (germline): NSQYPW, LRSPGD (reference sequence). The covered CDR3 bases are TGCACCTGCAGTGCCTGGGACAGGGGTTAT. It translates to CTCSAWDRGY. The whole CDR3 sequence reads CTCSAWDRGYEQYF.

Turning to this clone: Mouse germline and gene names are used. The read falls 4 residues short of the CDR3 end, and the missing part is taken from the germline J gene. V gene TRBV31 combines with J gene TRBJ2-5; 8 nucleotides line up with TRBD2. Germline V gene data show CDR1 as GKSSPN and CDR2 as SITVG. This CDR3 comprises 13 residues. The CDR3 DNA, read in part, is TGTGCCTGGAGTACCGGGACTGGAGAC. Translated: CAWSTGTGD. The entire CDR3 protein reads CAWSTGTGDTQYF.

Remarks on this clone: These gene names are mouse names. Read coverage stops 4 residues before the CDR3 terminus; the germline J gene supplies the remainder. The same CDR3 can be traced to other DNA sequences in this sample. The rearrangement joins TRBV19 to TRBJ2-7, with D tentatively TRBD2 (6 bases). V was trimmed by 2 bases and J by 0 bases, leaving 12 bases between them. The length of the CDR3 is 15 residues. Germline-derived CDR1 and CDR2 are FNHDT and SITEND (reference sequence). Incomplete CDR3 DNA: TGTGCCAGCAGTATCCCCGGGGGGAGCTCCTAT. This gives the protein CASSIPGGSSY. The full CDR3 is CASSIPGGSSYEQYF.

As to this clone: The germline and genes are mouse ones. The sequence runs out 4 residues before the end of the CDR3; the remainder is reconstructed from the germline J gene. Additional DNA sequences in this sample encode the identical CDR3. The chain joins TRBV13-1 to TRBJ2-7; 10 bases fit TRBD2. CDR3 length equals 14 residues. The germline V gene encodes CDR1 NSHNY and CDR2 SYGAGN. The CDR3 DNA, read in part, is TGTGCCAGCAGTGATGCTGGGGGGGCATAT. Protein sequence: CASSDAGGAY. The CDR3, in full, reads CASSDAGGAYEQYF.

This clone was seen a handful of times. Genes and germline are mouse. The observed sequence ends 4 residues before the CDR3 terminus, with the missing tail filled in from the germline J gene. This chain links TRBV13-2 with TRBJ1-2, with D possibly TRBD1 on 5 matching bases. Germline V CDR1 and CDR2: NNHNN, SYGAGS (reference sequence). V was trimmed by 5 bases and J by 0 bases, leaving 14 bases between them. This CDR3 is 15 amino acids long. The sequenced CDR3 bases are TGTGCCAGCGGCCATGGACAAAATGCAAACTCC. Its protein product is CASGHGQNANS. The whole CDR3 reads CASGHGQNANSDYTF.

Comment on this clone: The gene names here belong to mouse. The read halts 3 residues ahead of the CDR3 end, with the missing end drawn from the germline J gene. Additional DNA sequences in this sample encode the identical CDR3. The V and J genes are TRBV19 and TRBJ1-6, with 7 bases aligning to TRBD1. TRBJ1-6 is sorted into the ORF group, with uncertain function. Germline trimming cut 5 bases from V and 10 bases from J; bases unmatched to any gene: 6. This CDR3 has 13 amino acids. The germline V gene encodes CDR1 FNHDT and CDR2 SITEND (reference sequence). CDR3 region: CASRRQGGSPLYF. CDR3 bases read: TGTGCCAGCAGAAGACAGGGAGGGTCGCCC.

This clone was seen more than once but under ten times. Mouse germline and gene names are used. The CDR3 end is not reached by the read, which stops 4 residues before it; the germline J gene fills it in. The V gene is TRBV29, the J gene TRBJ2-3; TRBD2 agrees at 11 bases. The CDR3 loop spans 13 amino acids. CDR1 is MSHET, CDR2 SYDVDS, per germline. Germline trimming cut 9 bases from V and 3 bases from J; bases unmatched to any gene: 2. CDR3 in amino acids: CARGDWGAETLYF. CDR3 DNA (partial): TGTGCTAGGGGGGACTGGGGGGCAGAA.